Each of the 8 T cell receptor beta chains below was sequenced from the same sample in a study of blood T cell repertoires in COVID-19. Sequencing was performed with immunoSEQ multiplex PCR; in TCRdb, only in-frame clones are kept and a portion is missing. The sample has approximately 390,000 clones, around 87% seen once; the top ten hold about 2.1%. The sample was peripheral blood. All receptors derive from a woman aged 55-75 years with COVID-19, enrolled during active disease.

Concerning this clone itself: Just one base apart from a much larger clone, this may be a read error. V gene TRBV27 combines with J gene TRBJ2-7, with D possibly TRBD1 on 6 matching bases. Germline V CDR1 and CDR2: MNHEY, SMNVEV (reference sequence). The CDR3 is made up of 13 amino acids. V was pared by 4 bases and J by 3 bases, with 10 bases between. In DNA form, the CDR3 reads TGTGCCAGCAGTTACCGGGACAACTACGAGCAGTACTTC. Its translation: CASSYRDNYEQYF.

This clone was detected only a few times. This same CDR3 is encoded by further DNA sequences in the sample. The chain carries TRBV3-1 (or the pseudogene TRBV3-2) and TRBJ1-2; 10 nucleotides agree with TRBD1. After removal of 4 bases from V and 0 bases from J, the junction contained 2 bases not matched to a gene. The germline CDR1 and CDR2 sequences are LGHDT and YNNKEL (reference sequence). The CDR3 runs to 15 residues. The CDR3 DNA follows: TGTGCCAGCAGCCGAGGGACAGGGGCTAACTATGGCTACACCTTC. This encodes CASSRGTGANYGYTF.

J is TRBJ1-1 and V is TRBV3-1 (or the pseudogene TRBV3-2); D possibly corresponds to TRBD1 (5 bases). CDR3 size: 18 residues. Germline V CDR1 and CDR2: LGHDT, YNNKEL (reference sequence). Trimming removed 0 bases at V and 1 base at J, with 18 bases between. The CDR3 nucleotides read TGTGCCAGCAGCCAAGATCGATGGGGCATGATGTGGAACACTGAAGCTTTCTTT. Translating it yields CASSQDRWGMMWNTEAFF.

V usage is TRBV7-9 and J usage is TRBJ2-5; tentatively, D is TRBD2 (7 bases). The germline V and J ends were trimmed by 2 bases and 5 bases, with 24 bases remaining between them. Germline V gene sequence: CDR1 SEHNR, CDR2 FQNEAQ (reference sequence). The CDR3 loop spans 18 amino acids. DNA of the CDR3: TGTGCCAGCAGCTTATCCCTGGGGGGGGGCTCTAAGTCGGAGACCCAGTACTTC. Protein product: CASSLSLGGGSKSETQYF.

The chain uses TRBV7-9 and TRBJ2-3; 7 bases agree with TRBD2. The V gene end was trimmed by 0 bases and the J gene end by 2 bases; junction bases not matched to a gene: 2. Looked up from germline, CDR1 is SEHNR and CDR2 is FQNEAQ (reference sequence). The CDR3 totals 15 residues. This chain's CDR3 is CASSLAGLSTDTQYF. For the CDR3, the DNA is TGTGCCAGCAGCTTAGCGGGACTATCCACAGATACGCAGTATTTT.

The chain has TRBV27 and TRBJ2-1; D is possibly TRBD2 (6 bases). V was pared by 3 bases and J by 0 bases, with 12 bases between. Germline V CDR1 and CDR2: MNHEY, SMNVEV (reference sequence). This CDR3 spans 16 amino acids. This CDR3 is CASSLEGRSSYNEQFF. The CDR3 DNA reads TGTGCCAGCAGTTTGGAGGGCCGGAGCTCCTACAATGAGCAGTTCTTC.

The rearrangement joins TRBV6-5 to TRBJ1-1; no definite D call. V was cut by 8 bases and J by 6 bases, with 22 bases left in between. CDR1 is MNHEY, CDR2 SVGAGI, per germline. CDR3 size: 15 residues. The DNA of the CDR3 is TGTGCCAGCTTAAAAGGTGGGCGGCCCGGGGCTGAAGCTTTCTTT. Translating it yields CASLKGGRPGAEAFF.

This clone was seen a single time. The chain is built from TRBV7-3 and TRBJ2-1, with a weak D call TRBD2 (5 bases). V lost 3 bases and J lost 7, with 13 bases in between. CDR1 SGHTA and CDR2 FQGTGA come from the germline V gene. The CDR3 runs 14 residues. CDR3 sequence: CASSFSPGGNEQFF. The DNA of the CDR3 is TGTGCCAGCAGCTTTTCCCCTGGCGGGAATGAGCAGTTCTTC.